The 14 T cell receptor beta chains below were found in one sample sequenced in a study of blood T cell repertoires in COVID-19. The method was immunoSEQ multiplex PCR; TCRdb's version includes in-frame clones alone and lacks a portion of them. The sample lists a few hundred thousand clones, around 86% seen once, with 1.5% to 2% in the top ten. The source material was peripheral blood. These receptors were collected from a woman aged 45-65 years with acute or convalescent COVID-19.

The chain employs TRBV9 and TRBJ1-1, with D possibly matching TRBD1 (5 bases). The V gene lost 0 bases and the J gene lost 4 bases, with 7 bases spanning the gap. The CDR3 is 13 amino acids. Germline CDR1 SGDLS, CDR2 YYNGEE. The CDR3 sequence: CASSVEQATEAFF. In DNA, the CDR3 is TGTGCCAGCAGCGTAGAACAGGCCACTGAAGCTTTCTTT.

This clone was counted a few times. The chain links TRBV5-1 to TRBJ2-1, with TRBD2 identical over 11 bases. Germline CDR1 and CDR2: SGHRS and YFSETQ. The CDR3 extends over 19 amino acids. After removal of 4 bases from V and 0 bases from J, the junction contained 12 bases not matched to a gene. The CDR3 coding sequence is TGCGCCAGCAGCAGGGGACTAGCGGACCGTGCGAGCTCCTACAATGAGCAGTTCTTC. Translation gives CASSRGLADRASSYNEQFF.

The chain has TRBV24-1 and TRBJ2-1; 9 bases align to TRBD2. Germline V gives CDR1 KGHDR, CDR2 SFDVKD. The CDR3 length is 16 residues. With 1 base clipped from V and 3 bases from J, the junction kept 3 bases outside the gene matches. The CDR3 loop reads CATSDFGAGGYNEQFF. CDR3 DNA sequence: TGTGCCACCAGTGATTTTGGAGCGGGAGGCTACAATGAGCAGTTCTTC.

V and J are TRBV6-6 and TRBJ1-3; D unclear. CDR3 length: 13 amino acids. Trimming left V 5 bases short and J 4 bases short, with 9 bases between. Germline CDR1 is MNHNY and CDR2 is SVGAGI (reference sequence). CDR3 residues: CASSPRGGNTIYF. CDR3 DNA: TGTGCCAGCAGTCCCCGAGGGGGAAACACCATATATTTT.

V is TRBV24-1 and J is TRBJ2-5; 7 bases align to TRBD2. V gave up 4 bases and J gave up 5 bases; unmatched junction bases: 15. The CDR3 extends over 17 amino acids. Germline values: CDR1 KGHDR, CDR2 SFDVKD. The CDR3 loop is CATSDRPGTTTRETQYF. The CDR3 nucleotides read TGTGCCACCAGTGACCGACCTGGGACTACGACTCGGGAGACCCAGTACTTC.

The V gene is TRBV4-1, the J gene TRBJ2-7; TRBD1 might be the D (6 bases). Trimming took off 3 bases at V and 5 bases at J, with 14 bases between the two ends. Per the germline V gene, CDR1 is MGHRA and CDR2 is YSYEKL. The CDR3 is 14 amino acids. CDR3 sequence reads: CASSHPRGLNEQYF. In DNA form, the CDR3 reads TGCGCCAGCAGCCACCCCAGGGGTCTGAACGAGCAGTACTTC.

The gene calls are TRBV28 and TRBJ2-5; perhaps TRBD1 as D (5 bases). Trimming took off 5 bases at V and 7 bases at J, with 17 bases between the two ends. Per the germline V gene, CDR1 is MDHEN and CDR2 is SYDVKM. The CDR3 totals 14 residues. CDR3 DNA: TGTGCCAGCAGTATATACAGGTTCTCGGGGACCCAGTACTTC. Its translation: CASSIYRFSGTQYF.

The V gene is TRBV7-2, the J gene TRBJ2-7, with TRBD1 matching over 10 bases. The CDR3 totals 16 residues. The ends lost 4 bases at V and 1 base at J; junction bases unmatched: 7. Germline CDR1 and CDR2: SGHTA and FQGNSA. The chain's CDR3 is CASSWGTGVSSYEQYF. The CDR3 DNA sequence: TGTGCCAGCAGCTGGGGGACAGGGGTTAGTTCCTACGAGCAGTACTTC.

CDR3 residues: CASSSIPASWEAKNIQYF. The CDR3 nucleotides read TGCGCCAGCAGCTCTATCCCGGCTTCCTGGGAGGCCAAAAACATTCAGTACTTC. J is TRBJ2-4 and V is TRBV5-1, with D possibly TRBD2 on 5 matching bases. V was clipped by 3 bases and J by 1 base, with 20 bases between them. Germline-derived CDR1 and CDR2 are SGHRS and YFSETQ. The CDR3 contains 18 residues.

The chain couples TRBV28 to TRBJ2-7, with D possibly matching TRBD2 (6 bases). Trimming pared 4 bases from V and 3 bases from J, leaving 13 bases between. The CDR3 has 14 residues. Germline lookup yields CDR1 MDHEN and CDR2 SYDVKM. The CDR3, as DNA: TGTGCCAGCAGTTCCCCGGGACTTAACTACGAGCAGTACTTC. Encoded protein: CASSSPGLNYEQYF.

The rearrangement links TRBV30 to TRBJ2-7, with a tentative D call TRBD1 (6 bases). The length of the CDR3 is 13 residues. Germline lookup yields CDR1 GTSNPN and CDR2 SVGIG (reference sequence). Trimming took 0 bases from V and 5 from J, leaving 11 bases between them. The CDR3 nucleotides are TGTGCCTGGAGTGTAGCAGGGGACGACGAGCAGTACTTC. It codes for CAWSVAGDDEQYF.

V gene TRBV7-2 combines with J gene TRBJ2-1, with TRBD2 identical over 8 bases. Germline V gene sequence: CDR1 SGHTA, CDR2 FQGNSA. The junction had 13 bases not matched to a gene; V was cut back by 2 bases and J by 7 bases. CDR3 length: 17 amino acids. CDR3 nucleotide sequence: TGTGCCAGCAGCTTAACGCCCCTCACGGGAGGGACAAATGAGCAGTTCTTC. Translated: CASSLTPLTGGTNEQFF. Variable domain in full (rest from reference TRBV7-2 and TRBJ2-1): GAGVSQSPSNKVTEKGKDVELRCDPISGHTALYWYRQSLGQGLEFLIYFQGNSAPDKSGLPSDRFSAERTGGSVSTLTIQRTQQEDSAVYLCASSLTPLTGGTNEQFFGPGTRLTVL.

The rearrangement uses TRBV2 and TRBJ2-3; 12 bases are a match to TRBD2. The ends lost 4 bases at V and 4 bases at J; junction bases unmatched: 6. Germline CDR1 reads SNHLY; CDR2 reads FYNNEI. This CDR3 contains 16 residues. The CDR3, as DNA: TGTGCCAGCAGTGGCCCGGGACTAGCGGGTTCAGATACGCAGTATTTT. The encoded protein is CASSGPGLAGSDTQYF.

The genes are TRBV10-3 and TRBJ1-1; D unresolved. V was trimmed by 11 bases and J by 3 bases, leaving 16 bases between them. CDR1 and CDR2 (germline): ENHRY, SYGVKD. The CDR3 is made up of 13 amino acids. The CDR3 sequence is CAVKPARDTEAFF. CDR3 in DNA: TGTGCCGTAAAGCCGGCACGGGACACTGAAGCTTTCTTT.